This T cell receptor beta chain stems from a study of CD8 T cells in ankylosing spondylitis. Study-level points and caveats: Apparently characteristic of ankylosing spondylitis blood was a TCR beta motif (roughly eight highly homologous variants).

With respect to this clonotype: Its antigen remains unidentified.

Using its own MiXCR run on the 5' RACE reads, TCRdb lists one record per CDR3 protein. The sample yields more than 300,000 distinct CDR3 sequences, roughly 8% seen once. This CDR3 has 11 amino acids. Germline V CDR1 and CDR2: GTSNPN, SVGIG (reference sequence). After removal of 8 bases from V and 5 bases from J, the junction contained 3 bases not matched to a gene. The TCR sequence derives from a male donor with ankylosing spondylitis. V and J are TRBV30 and TRBJ2-7; TRBD1 matches 10 bases. Sequenced sample: blood, either unsorted or a sorted T cell fraction (not recorded which). This CDR3 reads CAGGQGNEQYF. The CDR3 nucleotides are TGTGCCGGGGGACAGGGGAACGAGCAGTACTTC. Supplemented by reference TRBV30 and TRBJ2-7, the full variable domain reads SQTIHQWPATLVQPVGSPLSLECTVEGTSNPNLYWYRQAAGRGLQLLFYSVGIGQISSEVPQNLSASRPQDRQFILSSKKLLLSDSGFYLCAGGQGNEQYFGPGTRLTVT.